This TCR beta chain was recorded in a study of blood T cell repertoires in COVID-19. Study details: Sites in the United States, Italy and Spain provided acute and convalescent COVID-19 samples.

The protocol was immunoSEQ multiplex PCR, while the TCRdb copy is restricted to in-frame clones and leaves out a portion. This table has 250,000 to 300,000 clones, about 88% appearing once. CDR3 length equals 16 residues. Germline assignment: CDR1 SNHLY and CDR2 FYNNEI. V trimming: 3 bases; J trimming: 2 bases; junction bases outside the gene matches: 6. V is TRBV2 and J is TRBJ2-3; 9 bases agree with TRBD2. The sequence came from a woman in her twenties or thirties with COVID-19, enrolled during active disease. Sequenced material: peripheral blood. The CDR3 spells CASSDQREVYTDTQYF. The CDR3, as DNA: TGTGCCAGCAGTGATCAGCGGGAGGTCTACACAGATACGCAGTATTTT.